This is a list of T cell receptor beta chains from one sample in a study of vaccination effects on CD4 cells after COVID-19. Clones were read by immunoSEQ multiplex PCR, and TCRdb kept only the in-frame ones, dropping some. The table lists some 40,000 clones, around 73% of them singletons. For these receptors, no antigen is known. The sample consisted of CD4+ T cells from PBMCs cultured with HCoV-NL63 spike peptides, taken before COVID-19 vaccination. The receptors stem from a human donor who had a prior SARS-CoV-2 infection. CDR3s leave out the opening cysteine and the closing phenylalanine or tryptophan. D genes are given only for firm matches.

D | J | V | CDR3
TRBD2 | TRBJ2-5 | TRBV18 | ASSPGLAGQTQY
NA | TRBJ1-1 | TRBV11-3 | ASSISQNTEAF
NA | TRBJ2-3 | TRBV3-1/TRBV3-2 | ASSQVQGVHTQY
NA | TRBJ2-5 | TRBV9 | ASSTQGTPGETQY
TRBD2 | TRBJ2-1 | TRBV6-5 | ASTSGLAGNEQF
TRBD2 | TRBJ2-5 | TRBV7-9 | ASSSGTSGSVWETQY
NA | TRBJ2-1 | TRBV3-1/TRBV3-2 | ASSQGAAGSSYNEQF
TRBD1 | TRBJ1-3 | TRBV19 | ATTGTGLYSGNTIY
TRBD1 | TRBJ1-5 | TRBV6-6 | ASFDTGGGQPQH
NA | TRBJ1-3 | TRBV5-1 | ASSADLVKSGNTIY
NA | TRBJ1-1 | TRBV2 | ASRTSPEAF
NA | TRBJ1-4 | TRBV18 | ASSAGTRNEKLF
TRBD1 | TRBJ2-2 | TRBV2 | ASSASAGGGNTGELF
NA | TRBJ2-3 | TRBV3-1/TRBV3-2 | ASSLSSTDTQY
NA | TRBJ2-7 | TRBV7-2 | ASSLLAYEQY
NA | TRBJ1-6 | TRBV6-5 | ASSYRRSPLH
NA | TRBJ1-4 | TRBV6-5 | ASSYFGSPGKLF
NA | TRBJ1-2 | TRBV13 | ASSSILRGNYGYT
TRBD1 | TRBJ1-6 | TRBV7-9 | ASSLRDRYSPLH
NA | TRBJ2-7 | TRBV6-5 | ASSYSVLGSYEQY
NA | TRBJ1-6 | TRBV15 | ATSRDGTAFNSPLH
TRBD2 | TRBJ2-1 | TRBV18 | ASSKGLAVYNEQF
NA | TRBJ1-6 | TRBV6-1 | ASSATPRTAPNSPLH
TRBD1 | TRBJ1-4 | TRBV10-3 | AISPDRGWDEKLF
NA | TRBJ1-6 | TRBV6-1 | ASSERVMDSPLH
TRBD1 | TRBJ1-2 | TRBV5-1 | ASSEQGTYGYT
NA | TRBJ2-6 | TRBV4-1 | ASSQGGFAGANVLT
TRBD1 | TRBJ2-7 | TRBV4-1 | ASSPNRADRPYEQY
NA | TRBJ2-5 | TRBV9 | ASSVGWQGGQETQY
NA | TRBJ1-4 | TRBV7-8 | ASSSMPITGLTTNEKLF
NA | TRBJ1-6 | TRBV19 | ASSNQGHSPLH
NA | TRBJ1-5 | TRBV28 | ASKEGNQPQH
NA | TRBJ2-7 | TRBV29-1 | SVGPSTDSYEQY
NA | TRBJ2-1 | TRBV7-6 | ASSPRMTVGNEQF
TRBD2 | TRBJ2-3 | TRBV7-9 | ASSFLAGGVDDTQY
NA | TRBJ2-2 | TRBV5-6 | ASSYYTGELF
NA | TRBJ2-2 | TRBV12-3/TRBV12-4 | ASSFFRGGELF
NA | TRBJ1-5 | TRBV19 | ASTEFGGSGRQPQH
TRBD2 | TRBJ2-1 | TRBV30 | AWSAAGTSGRPVQF
NA | TRBJ1-5 | TRBV18 | ASSPGSNSNQPQH
TRBD1 | TRBJ1-6 | TRBV5-4 | ASSYTGAVTPLH
TRBD1 | TRBJ2-6 | TRBV18 | ASSRTRPGTGHSGANVLT
TRBD2 | TRBJ2-3 | TRBV7-3 | ASSSYSGGAITDTQY
NA | TRBJ2-5 | TRBV5-1 | ASSLVPEKETQY
NA | TRBJ2-1 | TRBV6-2/TRBV6-3 | ASSYPLVQEQF
NA | TRBJ2-2 | TRBV5-1 | ASRLGGTNTGELF
TRBD2 | TRBJ2-1 | TRBV4-1 | ASSPILAGGYNEQF
NA | TRBJ2-7 | TRBV5-6 | ASSPGTQTYEQY
NA | TRBJ1-1 | TRBV10-3 | AISESGHGETEAF
TRBD1 | TRBJ1-4 | TRBV19 | ASSMQGTGLFEKLF